Listed below are T cell receptor beta chains from one sample, sequenced in a study of OX40 agonist ivuxolimab in advanced cancers. TCRdb's copy holds only in-frame clones and misses some; the assay was immunoSEQ multiplex PCR. The table has roughly 50,000 clones, approximately 90% seen once; the top ten hold around a tenth. Specimen: CD4+ or CD8+ T cells sorted from blood, collected in a trial of the OX40 agonist ivuxolimab. The receptors were gathered from an adult with an advanced solid tumor such as melanoma, head and neck, liver or kidney cancer. The CDR3 runs from the conserved cysteine through the conserved F or W. Each record gives: clone size, V gene, J gene, D gene, CDR3 protein, CDR3 DNA. The D gene is left open where the match is weak. Size values are once, few and many counts, or a class for expanded clones, and some rows have none.

>once|TRBV15|TRBJ2-2|-
CATDPGGTGELFF
TGTGCCACCGACCCAGGAGGTACCGGGGAGCTGTTTTTT
>-|TRBV6-5|TRBJ1-2|-
CASSYGQGGYGYTF
TGTGCCAGCAGTTACGGGCAGGGTGGCTATGGCTACACCTTC
>-|TRBV7-9|TRBJ2-7|-
CASSLTGFPYEQYF
TGTGCCAGCAGCTTAACCGGGTTTCCCTACGAGCAGTACTTC
>-|TRBV6-5|TRBJ1-2|-
CASRGPSGGYTF
TGTGCCAGCAGGGGACCGAGCGGTGGCTACACCTTC
>-|TRBV4-3|TRBJ1-6|-
CASSQTRQGFDSPLHF
TGCGCCAGCAGCCAAACTCGCCAGGGGTTTGATTCACCCCTCCACTTT
>-|TRBV30|TRBJ2-7|-
CAWDSTNEQYF
TGTGCCTGGGACTCTACGAACGAGCAGTACTTC
>-|TRBV27|TRBJ2-3|-
CASSLSYSTDTQYF
TGTGCCAGCAGTTTATCGTACAGCACAGATACGCAGTATTTT
>once|TRBV9|TRBJ2-1|-
CASSVVGSLDYNEQFF
TGTGCCAGCAGCGTAGTAGGCAGTCTGGATTACAATGAGCAGTTCTTC
>few|TRBV27|TRBJ2-7|-
CASSSNSYEQYF
TGTGCCAGCAGTTCAAACTCCTACGAGCAGTACTTC
>-|TRBV7-3|TRBJ1-1|-
CASSLNPRENTEAFF
TGTGCCAGCAGCTTAAACCCCCGTGAGAACACTGAAGCTTTCTTT
>-|TRBV27|TRBJ1-1|-
CASSMTRNTEAFF
TGTGCCAGCAGTATGACAAGGAACACTGAAGCTTTCTTT
>-|TRBV6-5|TRBJ1-5|-
CASSYSREQPQHF
TGTGCCAGCAGTTACTCAAGGGAGCAGCCCCAGCATTTT
>-|TRBV7-7|TRBJ2-7|-
CASSADARGEQYF
TGTGCCAGCAGCGCAGATGCACGAGGCGAGCAGTACTTC
>-|TRBV27|TRBJ1-2|TRBD1
CASSLSSGTGGHYGYTF
TGTGCCAGCAGTTTATCGTCCGGGACAGGGGGCCACTATGGCTACACCTTC
>-|TRBV6-5|TRBJ2-2|-
CASLANPENTGELFF
TGTGCCAGCCTCGCCAATCCAGAGAACACCGGGGAGCTGTTTTTT
>-|TRBV9|TRBJ2-7|-
CASSVVPGYEQYF
TGTGCCAGCAGCGTAGTTCCCGGCTACGAGCAGTACTTC
>once|TRBV9|TRBJ1-4|TRBD1
CASSVEDGTGANEKLFF
TGTGCCAGCAGCGTAGAAGATGGGACAGGGGCAAATGAAAAACTGTTTTTT
>-|TRBV7-9|TRBJ2-5|-
CASSLVEGGETQYF
TGTGCCAGCAGCTTAGTGGAGGGAGGAGAGACCCAGTACTTC
>-|TRBV5-8|TRBJ1-2|-
CASSLYYYGYTF
TGTGCCAGCAGCTTGTATTACTATGGCTACACCTTC
>-|TRBV7-6|TRBJ2-1|TRBD1
CASSPRTGGAYNEQFF
TGTGCCAGCAGCCCCCGGACAGGGGGCGCCTACAATGAGCAGTTCTTC
>-|TRBV15|TRBJ1-5|TRBD1
CATSIIDRGLLYSNQPQHF
TGTGCCACCAGCATCATAGACAGGGGGCTACTATATAGCAATCAGCCCCAGCATTTT
>once|TRBV5-1|TRBJ1-1|-
CASSSRAGAVNAEAFF
TGCGCCAGCAGCTCGAGGGCAGGGGCTGTTAATGCTGAAGCTTTCTTT
>-|TRBV4-3|TRBJ2-2|TRBD1
CASSPTGGSWTGELFF
TGCGCCAGCAGCCCAACAGGGGGCTCGTGGACCGGGGAGCTGTTTTTT
>-|TRBV6-5|TRBJ2-1|-
CASSYSLGPYNEQFF
TGTGCCAGCAGTTACTCCCTAGGGCCTTACAATGAGCAGTTCTTC
>-|TRBV5-4|TRBJ1-2|TRBD1
CASSPGMGTAVLGYTF
TGTGCCAGCAGCCCCGGAATGGGGACAGCAGTACTTGGCTACACCTTC
>few|TRBV4-3|TRBJ2-3|-
CASSQLAETRDTQYF
TGCGCCAGCAGCCAGTTAGCGGAGACGAGAGATACGCAGTATTTT
>-|TRBV6-5|TRBJ1-1|-
CASSIVGVNTEAFF
TGTGCCAGCAGTATAGTCGGTGTGAACACTGAAGCTTTCTTT
>-|TRBV11-3|TRBJ2-2|TRBD2
CASSRSGGRWSGELFF
TGTGCCAGCAGCCGGAGCGGGGGGCGATGGTCCGGGGAGCTGTTTTTT
>-|TRBV7-9|TRBJ2-7|TRBD2
CASSPGTSGRAPTYEQYF
TGTGCCAGCAGCCCCGGGACTAGCGGGAGGGCCCCGACCTACGAGCAGTACTTC
>-|TRBV7-3|TRBJ2-1|-
CASSLGINSYNEQFF
TGTGCCAGCAGCTTAGGCATCAACTCCTACAATGAGCAGTTCTTC
>once|TRBV14|TRBJ2-3|TRBD2
CASSQLAGGPTDTQYF
TGTGCCAGCAGCCAGCTAGCGGGAGGTCCCACAGATACGCAGTATTTT
>-|TRBV9|TRBJ1-1|-
CASSPRLQVNTEAFF
TGTGCCAGCAGCCCCCGTTTGCAGGTGAACACTGAAGCTTTCTTT
>-|TRBV5-1|TRBJ1-1|TRBD1
CASSTGTVNYLNTEAFF
TGCGCCAGCAGCACAGGGACAGTAAACTATTTGAACACTGAAGCTTTCTTT
>-|TRBV19|TRBJ2-7|-
CASSHTVYSYEQYF
TGTGCCAGTAGCCACACCGTGTACAGCTACGAGCAGTACTTC
>-|TRBV27|TRBJ2-5|TRBD1
CASSPPDRETETQYF
TGTGCCAGCAGTCCCCCCGACAGGGAGACGGAGACCCAGTACTTC
>-|TRBV21-1|TRBJ2-3|-
CASSIARDISTDTQYF
TGTGCCAGCAGCATCGCGCGGGACATTAGCACAGATACGCAGTATTTT
>-|TRBV30|TRBJ1-5|-
CAARGWARERQHF
TGTGCCGCCCGCGGCTGGGCCAGGGAACGCCAGCATTTT
>-|TRBV7-9|TRBJ2-7|-
CASSPVSYEQYF
TGTGCCAGCAGCCCCGTGTCGTACGAGCAGTACTTC
>-|TRBV27|TRBJ2-2|-
CASSLAETGELFF
TGTGCCAGCAGTTTAGCGGAAACCGGGGAGCTGTTTTTT
>-|TRBV9|TRBJ2-7|-
CASSVVGSSYEQYF
TGTGCCAGCAGCGTAGTCGGCAGTTCCTACGAGCAGTACTTC
>-|TRBV28|TRBJ1-1|-
CASTDIGVPEAFF
TGTGCCAGCACCGATATCGGGGTTCCTGAAGCTTTCTTT
>-|TRBV5-1|TRBJ2-5|TRBD2
CASSLAGGAGETQYF
TGCGCCAGCAGCTTGGCCGGGGGGGCAGGCGAGACCCAGTACTTC
>-|TRBV11-2|TRBJ2-1|-
CASSLASDEQFF
TGTGCCAGCAGCTTAGCGTCGGATGAGCAGTTCTTC